This T cell receptor (beta chain) was found in a study of post-analysis software for immune sequencing data. Study findings and constraints: Batch-matched samples strongly co-clustered by F measure. Higher frequency in patients than in controls was seen for five TRBV segments, with TRBV5-6, TRBV5-1 and TRBV20-1 among them.

The length of the CDR3 is 15 residues. The V gene's germline CDR1 is SGHRS and CDR2 YFSETQ. After removal of 4 bases from V and 5 bases from J, the junction contained 8 bases not matched to a gene. About this clonotype itself: Its antigen is not known.

The TCR beta cDNA libraries carried unique molecular identifiers. Each CDR3 protein is one row after TCRdb ran MiXCR on the PCR reads. The repertoire has about 820,000 distinct CDR3 sequences, 53% of them found once; the top ten carry roughly 4.4%. The sequencing sample was made of blood. The chain is built from TRBV5-1 and TRBJ2-5; 10 nucleotides align to TRBD2. This sequence was found in a girl aged 10 to 17 with multiple sclerosis. CDR3 protein: CASSQAGGPSETQYF. For the CDR3, the DNA is TGCGCCAGCAGCCAAGCGGGGGGGCCGTCGGAGACCCAGTACTTC.